This is a list of T cell receptor beta chains from one sample in a study of CD8 T cells in ankylosing spondylitis. MiXCR, run by TCRdb on the 5' RACE reads, gives a single entry per CDR3 protein. Altogether hundreds of thousands of distinct CDR3 sequences are present, roughly 17% being singletons, with the ten largest covering approximately 0.97%. Sequencing was carried out using blood, either unsorted or a sorted T cell fraction (not recorded which). The receptor set was obtained from a male donor with ankylosing spondylitis. CDR3s include the opening cysteine and the closing phenylalanine or tryptophan. The D gene is left open where the match is weak.

D gene | J gene | V gene | CDR3 protein
- | TRBJ1-5 | TRBV3-1 | CASSRGTSEPQHF
TRBD2 | TRBJ2-7 | TRBV2 | CASLSGPSGYYEQYF
TRBD2 | TRBJ2-3 | TRBV20-1 | CSALGGITDTQYF
- | TRBJ2-1 | TRBV28 | CASKDRFYNEQFF
- | TRBJ1-1 | TRBV10-3 | CAISESSASRAFF
- | TRBJ1-4 | TRBV7-2 | CASSLAGGNEKLFF
- | TRBJ2-7 | TRBV5-1 | CASSLVGGSYEQYF
TRBD1 | TRBJ1-2 | TRBV6-5 | CASSYRQGAYGYTF
TRBD2 | TRBJ2-2 | TRBV6-2/TRBV6-3 | CASTRASGTNTGELFF
- | TRBJ2-1 | TRBV4-1 | CASSQDLGFSYNEQFF
- | TRBJ2-7 | TRBV11-2 | CASSFGRQESSYEQYF
- | TRBJ1-1 | TRBV5-1 | CASSPRANTEAFF
- | TRBJ1-6 | TRBV6-1 | CASTQGRLPPNSPLHF
- | TRBJ1-6 | TRBV5-6 | CASSLGSQTYNSPLHF
- | TRBJ2-2 | TRBV12-3/TRBV12-4 | CASSLYGLAANTGELFF
TRBD2 | TRBJ2-1 | TRBV5-1 | CASSITGSGKDNEQFF
- | TRBJ2-1 | TRBV9 | CASSSGGWATNEQFF
TRBD1 | TRBJ2-5 | TRBV4-1 | CASSQEQGSQETQYF
- | TRBJ2-1 | TRBV4-3 | CASSQTLTARPFF
TRBD2 | TRBJ2-3 | TRBV6-2/TRBV6-3 | CASSALLAGGPVDTQYF
- | TRBJ1-4 | TRBV3-1 | CASSPGPGANEKLFF
TRBD2 | TRBJ2-5 | TRBV5-1 | CASSSTSGRRTETQYF
TRBD1 | TRBJ2-2 | TRBV6-2/TRBV6-3 | CASTTSGTANTGELFF
TRBD2 | TRBJ2-1 | TRBV29-1 | CSVPGLAGGGEQFF
TRBD2 | TRBJ2-1 | TRBV28 | CASSRSGIRYNEQFF
- | TRBJ1-1 | TRBV20-1 | CSASPGLRDTEAFF
TRBD1 | TRBJ2-2 | TRBV30 | CAWGQGIANTGELFF
TRBD2 | TRBJ2-3 | TRBV15 | CATKPPLAASTDTQYF
- | TRBJ2-3 | TRBV7-3 | CASSLTSVTDTQYF
- | TRBJ2-7 | TRBV6-1 | CASSEGPGQPYEQYF
TRBD2 | TRBJ2-7 | TRBV20-1 | CSAREGSGSYEQYF
TRBD2 | TRBJ2-1 | TRBV6-1 | CASSRRGGGSSYNEQFF
- | TRBJ2-2 | TRBV6-1 | CASKPPKQAGELFF
- | TRBJ2-4 | TRBV9 | CASSVEAQGNIQYF
- | TRBJ1-5 | TRBV12-3/TRBV12-4 | CASRMDGAIGPQHF
TRBD2 | TRBJ2-5 | TRBV4-1 | CASSSSLGASGGQETQYF
- | TRBJ1-1 | TRBV5-4 | CASSLRGELTEAFF
- | TRBJ2-3 | TRBV6-1 | CASRRGVASDTQYF
- | TRBJ1-1 | TRBV4-1 | CASSQSGAGDTEAFF
- | TRBJ2-2 | TRBV2 | CASSEAYTGELFF
- | TRBJ2-3 | TRBV6-1 | CASSLGTGQDTQYF
- | TRBJ1-1 | TRBV5-1 | CASSFSGPTEAFF
- | TRBJ2-5 | TRBV12-3/TRBV12-4 | CASSLVPGGETQYF
- | TRBJ2-2 | TRBV27 | CASSLKMYTGELFF
TRBD2 | TRBJ2-1 | TRBV3-1 | CASSTRTGGVDEQFF
- | TRBJ2-5 | TRBV27 | CASRKGRKETQYF
- | TRBJ2-1 | TRBV28 | CATLGGSSSYNEQFF
- | TRBJ2-7 | TRBV6-5 | CASSWGQGSSYEQYF
TRBD2 | TRBJ2-1 | TRBV28 | CASRLSMLAGEQFF
- | TRBJ2-6 | TRBV6-1 | CASSPEDNVLTF
- | TRBJ2-7 | TRBV4-3 | CASSLYRGEYYEQYF
- | TRBJ1-6 | TRBV25-1 | CASSESRGRNSPLHF
- | TRBJ1-6 | TRBV7-9 | CASSLIDSPLHF